This paragraph covers one TCR beta chain sequence. Its specificity is not known. The treatment denotes: 15 to 20 received Ad26.COV2.S at low or high dose, single or two shots; about 5 received placebo; per-sample allocation not given. Sampling occurred on day 63 after the first vaccine or placebo injection. This entry belongs to a study of Ad26.COV2.S vaccination and SARS-CoV-2 variants. About the study: Recipients of Ad26.COV2.S got it intramuscularly, once or twice 56 days apart.

Overall study findings and caveats: TCR breadth and depth estimates may have understated total T cell responses. Reported post-vaccination CD8+ and CD4+ T cell responses to spike showed substantial breadth. Vaccine recipients and placebo recipients showed similar non-spike TCR breadth.

CDR3 length: 15 residues. Germline-derived CDR1 and CDR2 are MNHEY and SVGAGI. Trimming took off 6 bases at V and 5 bases at J, with 17 bases between the two ends. Generated by immunoSEQ multiplex PCR, the TCRdb table keeps only in-frame clones and is missing some. The sample consists of 330,000 or so clones, 85% to 90% of them appearing once. The starting material was peripheral blood, obtained in a trial of Ad26.COV2.S vaccine versus placebo. The clonotype originates from a person between 18 and 60 years old who received the Ad26.COV2.S COVID-19 vaccine or a placebo. This chain links TRBV6-5 with TRBJ1-5; a weak D match, TRBD1 (5 bases). CDR3 region: CASRAWGSMDQPQHF. CDR3 DNA: TGTGCCAGCAGGGCGTGGGGCTCTATGGATCAGCCCCAGCATTTT.